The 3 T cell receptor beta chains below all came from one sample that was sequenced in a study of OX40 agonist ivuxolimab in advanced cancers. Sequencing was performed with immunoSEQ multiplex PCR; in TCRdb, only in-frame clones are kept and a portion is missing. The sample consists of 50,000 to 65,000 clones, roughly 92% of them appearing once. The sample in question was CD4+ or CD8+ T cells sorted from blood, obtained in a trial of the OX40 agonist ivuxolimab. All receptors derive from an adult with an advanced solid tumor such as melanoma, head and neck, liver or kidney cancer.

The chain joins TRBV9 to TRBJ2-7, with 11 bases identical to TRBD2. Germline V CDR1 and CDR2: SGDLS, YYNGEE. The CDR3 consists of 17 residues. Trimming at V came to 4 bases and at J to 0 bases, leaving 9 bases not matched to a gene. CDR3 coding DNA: TGTGCCAGCAGCCCTCCAATCGGGACTAGCGGCTCCTACGAGCAGTACTTC. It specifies CASSPPIGTSGSYEQYF.

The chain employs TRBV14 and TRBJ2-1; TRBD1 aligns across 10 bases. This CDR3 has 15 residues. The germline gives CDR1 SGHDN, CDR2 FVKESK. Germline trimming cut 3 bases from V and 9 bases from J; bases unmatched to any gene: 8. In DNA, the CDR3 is TGTGCCAGCAGCCATCGGGACAGGGGTCCAGGTGAGCAGTTCTTC. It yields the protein CASSHRDRGPGEQFF.

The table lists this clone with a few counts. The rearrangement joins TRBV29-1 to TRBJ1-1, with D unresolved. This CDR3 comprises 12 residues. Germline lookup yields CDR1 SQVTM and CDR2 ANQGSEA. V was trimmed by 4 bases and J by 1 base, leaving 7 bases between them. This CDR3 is CSVVRGNTEAFF. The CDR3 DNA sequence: TGCAGCGTTGTTCGGGGGAACACTGAAGCTTTCTTT.